This TCR beta chain is from a study of T cells in tuberculosis. TCRdb keeps only in-frame clones here, not all; method: immunoSEQ multiplex PCR. The sample lists about 34,000 clones; roughly 90% were seen once. Sequenced: PBMCs. The clonotype originates from a donor under 30 with latent tuberculosis or without tuberculosis infection.

The CDR3 loop reads CASSEVPGQQNQPQHF. CDR3 in DNA: TGTGCCAGCAGTGAAGTGCCGGGACAGCAAAATCAGCCCCAGCATTTT. The rearrangement links TRBV6-1 to TRBJ1-5; 7 bases map to TRBD1. The CDR3 has 16 amino acids. Germline-derived CDR1 and CDR2 are MNHNS and SASEGT. With 1 base clipped from V and 4 bases from J, the junction kept 7 bases outside the gene matches.